The 18 T cell receptor beta chains given below trace back to one sample, sequenced in a study of blood T cell repertoires in COVID-19. The data were produced by immunoSEQ multiplex PCR, yet TCRdb's version contains in-frame clones alone and is incomplete. The profile shows 120,000 to 150,000 clones, approximately 89% of them singletons. Specimen: peripheral blood. These receptors were collected from a human donor in a cohort sampled during active COVID-19.

The gene calls are TRBV11-1 and TRBJ2-3; weak D call: TRBD1 (5 bases). The CDR3 has 15 residues. V dropped 1 base and J dropped 2 bases, with 10 bases sitting between them. Looked up from germline, CDR1 is SGHAT and CDR2 is FQDESV (reference sequence). CDR3 DNA: TGTGCCAGCAGCTTAGGAGACAGAGACACAGATACGCAGTATTTT. Translated: CASSLGDRDTDTQYF.

Here the CDR3 DNA reads TGTGCCAGCAGCGGAGACGCCCTCAACGAGCAGTACTTC. Encoded protein: CASSGDALNEQYF. The rearrangement joins TRBV7-2 to TRBJ2-7; no clear D gene. Germline V gives CDR1 SGHTA, CDR2 FQGNSA. This CDR3 has 13 amino acids. V was clipped by 5 bases and J by 5 bases, with 13 bases between them. The full variable domain, rest sourced from reference TRBV7-2 and TRBJ2-7, is GAGVSQSPSNKVTEKGKDVELRCDPISGHTALYWYRQSLGQGLEFLIYFQGNSAPDKSGLPSDRFSAERTGGSVSTLTIQRTQQEDSAVYLCASSGDALNEQYFGPGTRLTVT.

The V gene is TRBV5-1, the J gene TRBJ2-2, with TRBD1 as a possible D gene (6 bases). CDR1 is SGHRS and CDR2 is YFSETQ in the germline V gene. V lost 4 bases and J lost 4, with 11 bases in between. The CDR3 consists of 14 residues. The CDR3 loop is CASSPTQGTGELFF. CDR3 DNA sequence: TGCGCCAGCAGCCCTACACAGGGCACCGGGGAGCTGTTTTTT. The variable domain in full, completed from reference TRBV5-1 and TRBJ2-2, reads KAGVTQTPRYLIKTRGQQVTLSCSPISGHRSVSWYQQTPGQGLQFLFEYFSETQRNKGNFPGRFSGRQFSNSRSEMNVSTLELGDSALYLCASSPTQGTGELFFGEGSRLTVL.

This rearrangement joins TRBV18 to TRBJ1-1, with TRBD1 matching over 9 bases. The trim removed 3 bases at V and 4 bases at J, leaving 6 bases unmatched. CDR1 is KGHSH and CDR2 is LQKENI in the germline V gene. This CDR3 spans 15 amino acids. The CDR3 nucleotides read TGTGCCAGCTCACCCGAGACAGGGGGGATCACTGAAGCTTTCTTT. Translated: CASSPETGGITEAFF.

J is TRBJ2-3 and V is TRBV5-8; the match to TRBD2 covers 7 bases. Trimming at V came to 4 bases and at J to 3 bases, leaving 8 bases not matched to a gene. The CDR3 consists of 15 residues. The germline CDR1 and CDR2 sequences are SGHTS and YDEGEE. This CDR3 reads CASSGGVARTDTQYF. The CDR3 bases are TGTGCCAGCAGCGGGGGGGTAGCGAGGACAGATACGCAGTATTTT.

The chain links TRBV5-6 to TRBJ1-1, with 7 nucleotides matching TRBD1. This CDR3 contains 13 residues. Germline V gives CDR1 SGHDT, CDR2 YYEEEE. Trimming at V came to 0 bases and at J to 5 bases, leaving 1 base not matched to a gene. This CDR3 reads CASSLVRGTEAFF. The CDR3 bases are TGTGCCAGCAGCTTGGTCAGGGGGACTGAAGCTTTCTTT.

The chain links TRBV19 to TRBJ1-2, with 8 bases lining up with TRBD1. Unmatched junction bases numbered 17, after V lost 7 bases and J lost 7 bases. Germline assignment: CDR1 LNHDA and CDR2 SQIVND (reference sequence). The CDR3 consists of 16 residues. CDR3 bases: TGTGCCAGTAATTCCGAACACAGGGGGAGGATGAGTGGCTACACCTTC. Translation: CASNSEHRGRMSGYTF.

This sequence joins TRBV5-4 and TRBJ1-1, with unresolved D. This CDR3 spans 13 amino acids. The germline V gene encodes CDR1 SGHNT and CDR2 YYREEE (reference sequence). With 0 bases removed from V and 2 bases from J, the gap between germline ends came to 5 bases. As DNA, the CDR3 is TGTGCCAGCAGCTTGGGGGCCAACACTGAAGCTTTCTTT. It encodes CASSLGANTEAFF.

In its sample, this clone was seen many times. The chain recombines TRBV19 with TRBJ1-5; D unresolved. The CDR3 sequence is 17 residues long. CDR1 and CDR2 (germline): LNHDA, SQIVND (reference sequence). V lost 4 bases and J 0 bases, leaving 16 bases between the germline ends. The CDR3 sequence: CASSTPSGGLSNQPQHF. The CDR3 DNA follows: TGTGCCAGTAGTACACCGTCTGGTGGGCTTAGCAATCAGCCCCAGCATTTT.

This rearrangement joins TRBV5-1 to TRBJ2-5; D unclear. The CDR3 sequence is 13 residues long. CDR1 is SGHRS, CDR2 YFSETQ, per germline. The germline V and J ends were trimmed by 3 bases and 2 bases, with 8 bases remaining between them. The DNA of the CDR3 is TGCGCCAGCAGCTACAGACCACAAGAGACCCAGTACTTC. This codes for CASSYRPQETQYF.

The chain is built from TRBV29-1 and TRBJ2-5; 8 nucleotides match TRBD2. The CDR3 has 13 amino acids. Trimming took 7 bases from V and 1 from J; bases not matched to a gene: 5. From germline, CDR1 is SQVTM and CDR2 ANQGSEA. CDR3 in amino acids: CSADSGGQETQYF. DNA of the CDR3: TGCAGCGCTGACAGCGGGGGCCAAGAGACCCAGTACTTC.

The rearrangement joins TRBV5-1 to TRBJ1-1; D is unresolved. With 4 bases removed from V and 1 base from J, the gap between germline ends came to 14 bases. The CDR3 runs 15 residues. Germline CDR1 and CDR2: SGHRS and YFSETQ. The CDR3 spells CASSPLPEGNTEAFF. CDR3 in DNA: TGCGCCAGCAGCCCCTTGCCCGAGGGGAACACTGAAGCTTTCTTT.

This chain joins TRBV11-2 and TRBJ1-1; TRBD1 matches 7 bases. CDR1 SGHAT and CDR2 FQNNGV come from the germline V gene. The V segment lost 4 bases and the J segment 1 base; nucleotides outside the gene matches: 9. CDR3 length: 16 amino acids. The CDR3 here is CASSYRGLGQNTEAFF. The CDR3 DNA is TGTGCCAGCAGCTACAGGGGCCTGGGGCAGAACACTGAAGCTTTCTTT.

V gene TRBV6-1 combines with J gene TRBJ2-7; D perhaps matches TRBD2 (5 bases). V was shortened by 3 bases and J by 0 bases, with 15 bases between the two germline ends. The CDR3 length is 16 residues. CDR1 and CDR2 (germline): MNHNS, SASEGT. DNA of the CDR3: TGTGCCAGCAGTGAGTCCGCGTTAGCGAGCTCCTACGAGCAGTACTTC. Translating it yields CASSESALASSYEQYF.

The DNA of the CDR3 is TGTGCCAGCAGCGTAGCTCCGACAGGGCCCAAGATAGACACCATATATTTT. It translates to CASSVAPTGPKIDTIYF. The chain carries TRBV9 and TRBJ1-3, with 7 bases that match TRBD1. This CDR3 spans 17 amino acids. The V gene's germline CDR1 is SGDLS and CDR2 YYNGEE. Trimming at V came to 0 bases and at J to 8 bases, leaving 14 bases not matched to a gene. Based on the CDR3 plus reference TRBV9 and TRBJ1-3, the full variable domain is DSGVTQTPKHLITATGQRVTLRCSPRSGDLSVYWYQQSLDQGLQFLIQYYNGEERAKGNILERFSAQQFPDLHSELNLSSLELGDSALYFCASSVAPTGPKIDTIYFGEGSWLTVV.

With respect to this clone: Mismatch with germline at one junction end may stem from a read error. V gene TRBV18 combines with J gene TRBJ2-1; TRBD2 is a possible D gene (7 bases). The CDR3 totals 15 residues. The germline V gene has CDR1 KGHSH and CDR2 LQKENI. CDR3 region: CASPPRGASYNEQFF. For the CDR3, the DNA is TGTGCCAGCCCACCCCGGGGGGCCTCCTACAATGAGCAGTTCTTC.

This clone has just one count. This rearrangement joins TRBV27 to TRBJ2-1; D is possibly TRBD2 (6 bases). The CDR3 extends over 14 amino acids. V was trimmed by 6 bases and J by 5 bases, leaving 14 bases between them. Germline assignment: CDR1 MNHEY and CDR2 SMNVEV (reference sequence). The CDR3 coding sequence is TGTGCCAGCAGCCCAGGACGGGGGAACAATGAGCAGTTCTTC. Residues: CASSPGRGNNEQFF.

This clone was picked up a small number of times. The gene calls are TRBV2 and TRBJ2-5, with 7 bases that match TRBD2. Germline CDR1 SNHLY, CDR2 FYNNEI. The trim removed 3 bases at V and 4 bases at J, leaving 8 bases unmatched. CDR3 length equals 15 residues. This CDR3 is CASSDPAGGGETQYF. The CDR3 DNA reads as TGTGCCAGCAGTGACCCTGCCGGCGGGGGAGAGACCCAGTACTTC. The whole variable domain, filled in from reference TRBV2 and TRBJ2-5, reads EPEVTQTPSHQVTQMGQEVILRCVPISNHLYFYWYRQILGQKVEFLVSFYNNEISEKSEIFDDQFSVERPDGSNFTLKIRSTKLEDSAMYFCASSDPAGGGETQYFGPGTRLLVL.